This TCR beta chain was documented in a study of CD8+ T cells in alopecia areata. Germline CDR1 is SQVTM and CDR2 is ANQGSEA. The CDR3 totals 12 residues. Trimming shortened V by 6 bases and J by 4 bases, and 12 bases separated the two germline ends. Extracted from the samples, RNA was reverse transcribed into cDNA to serve as the sequencing template. The method was immunoSEQ multiplex PCR; TCRdb's version includes in-frame clones alone and lacks a portion of them. Counted here are about 120,000 clones, approximately 60% occurring once; the ten biggest clones make up more than 5%. Regarding treatment: oral pan-JAK inhibitor, 5-10 mg twice daily.

The receptor was derived from a human donor with alopecia areata. The genes are TRBV29-1 and TRBJ1-2; D remains ambiguous. Specimen: CD4+ T cells sorted from blood, collected at week 4, from a patient treated with tofacitinib. CDR3 coding DNA: TGCAGCGTCCCTCGGTTGGGCTATGGCTACACCTTC. Protein sequence: CSVPRLGYGYTF.